The clone carrying this TCR beta chain has just a few counts. What it recognizes is unknown. These data come from a study of T cell repertoires in cytomegalovirus infection. As for the study in general: Public TCR beta signatures marked donors with CMV infection and the matching HLA. Study observations and caveats: HLA-C-restricted CMV clonotypes gave the most frequent clonotype in two of eight donors.

TCRdb reprocessed the reads with MiXCR, giving one entry per CDR3 protein. The sample holds under 850,000 distinct CDR3 sequences, 35% seen once. Sequencing was performed on PBMCs. The TCR was taken from a human donor in good health (CMV status not recorded). Some clones in this sample may be carry-over from other donors' samples.

The CDR3: CASSARPPYEQYF. The CDR3 nucleotides are TGTGCCAGCAGTGCGAGGCCGCCCTACGAGCAGTACTTC. The chain carries TRBV12-3 or TRBV12-4 and TRBJ2-7; D unresolved. V dropped 5 bases and J dropped 2 bases, with 10 bases sitting between them. The CDR3 contains 13 residues.